A selection of T cell receptor beta chains follows, all from one sample in a study of blood T cell repertoires in COVID-19. Sequenced by immunoSEQ multiplex PCR; TCRdb stores in-frame clones only, minus some. The repertoire includes 120,000 to 150,000 clones, 80% to 90% of them detected once, and roughly 9.6% sits in the top ten. The sample taken for sequencing was peripheral blood. All receptors come from an elderly woman with acute or convalescent COVID-19. Both conserved end residues are part of each CDR3. A D gene is named only where the DNA matches it firmly. A row's size may be missing; if present it is once, few, many or a size class.

D gene	clone size	V gene	J gene	CDR3 length	CDR3 DNA	CDR3 protein
TRBD1	-	TRBV5-4	TRBJ2-6	16	TGTGCCAGCAGCCCTACAGGGGCCTCTGGGGCCAACGTCCTGACTTTC	CASSPTGASGANVLTF
TRBD1	few	TRBV4-2	TRBJ1-4	15	TGTGCCAGCAGCCAAGTAGGGGACAGTAATGAAAAACTGTTTTTT	CASSQVGDSNEKLFF
TRBD1	-	TRBV5-1	TRBJ1-4	14	TGCGCCAGCAGCATAGGACAGGGAGGGGAAAAACTGTTTTTT	CASSIGQGGEKLFF
-	-	TRBV19	TRBJ2-7	15	TGTGCCAGTAGTCTCCGCGCGGGATATACCTACGAGCAGTACTTC	CASSLRAGYTYEQYF
-	-	TRBV6-2/TRBV6-3	TRBJ1-1	12	TGTGCCAGCAGTTATCAGGCCGCGAAAGCTTTCTTT	CASSYQAAKAFF
-	-	TRBV6-1	TRBJ2-7	14	TGTGCCAGCAGCGAAGGCGACAGGCCCTACGAGCAGTACTTC	CASSEGDRPYEQYF
-	-	TRBV2	TRBJ1-5	13	TGTGCCAGCGAAACCGGGTCGTATCAGCCCCAGCATTTT	CASETGSYQPQHF
TRBD1	-	TRBV12-5	TRBJ1-1	21	TGTGCTAGTGGTTTACGAAGCTCGGAGACTTACAGGGGGGGCAGGAACACTGAAGCTTTCTTT	CASGLRSSETYRGGRNTEAFF
-	-	TRBV5-6	TRBJ2-7	13	TGTGCCAGCAGCCCGGGACTGGGCCACGAGCAGTACTTC	CASSPGLGHEQYF
-	-	TRBV3-1/TRBV3-2	TRBJ2-1	15	TGTGCCAGCAGCCAAAGGAAAACTATCTACAATGAGCAGTTCTTC	CASSQRKTIYNEQFF